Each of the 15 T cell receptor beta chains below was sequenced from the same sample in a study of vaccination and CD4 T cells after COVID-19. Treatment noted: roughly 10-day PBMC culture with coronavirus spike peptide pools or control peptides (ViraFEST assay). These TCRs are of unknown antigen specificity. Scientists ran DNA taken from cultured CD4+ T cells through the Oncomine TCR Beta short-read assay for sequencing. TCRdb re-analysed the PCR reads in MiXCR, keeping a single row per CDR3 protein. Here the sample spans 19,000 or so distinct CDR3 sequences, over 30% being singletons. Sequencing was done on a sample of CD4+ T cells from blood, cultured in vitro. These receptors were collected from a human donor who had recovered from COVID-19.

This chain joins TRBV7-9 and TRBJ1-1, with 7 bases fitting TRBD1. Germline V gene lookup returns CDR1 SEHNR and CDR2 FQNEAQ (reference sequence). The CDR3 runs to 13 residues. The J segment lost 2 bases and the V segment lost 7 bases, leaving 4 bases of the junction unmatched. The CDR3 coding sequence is TGTGCCAGCATCGGGACAGCTAACACTGAAGCTTTCTTT. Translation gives CASIGTANTEAFF.

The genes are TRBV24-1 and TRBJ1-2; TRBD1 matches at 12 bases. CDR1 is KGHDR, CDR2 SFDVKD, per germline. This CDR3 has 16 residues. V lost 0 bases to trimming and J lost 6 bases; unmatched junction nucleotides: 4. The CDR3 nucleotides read TGTGCCACCAGTGATTTGCCGGGACAGGGGGCAAATGGCTACACCTTC. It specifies CATSDLPGQGANGYTF.

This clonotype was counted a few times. The CDR3 is CASSESQRRGYTF. CDR3 bases: TGTGCCAGCAGTGAATCCCAGCGGCGGGGCTACACCTTC. The rearrangement joins TRBV25-1 to TRBJ1-2, with unresolved D. Germline assignment: CDR1 MGHDK and CDR2 SYGVNS. The ends were cut back, 1 base at V and 8 bases at J, with 11 bases in the middle. This CDR3 region has 13 residues.

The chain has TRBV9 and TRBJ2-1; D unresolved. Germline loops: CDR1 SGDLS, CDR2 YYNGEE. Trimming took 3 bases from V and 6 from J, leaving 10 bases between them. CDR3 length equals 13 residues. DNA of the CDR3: TGTGCCAGCAGCGCCTCAGTCGTCAATGAGCAGTTCTTC. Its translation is CASSASVVNEQFF.

Here the CDR3 DNA reads TGTGCCAGCAGCTTAAATACAGGCGCCGAAGGCTACACCTTC. It yields the protein CASSLNTGAEGYTF. The rearrangement links TRBV7-2 to TRBJ1-2; maybe TRBD1 (5 bases). The ends were cut back, 2 bases at V and 8 bases at J, with 15 bases in the middle. The CDR3 extends over 14 amino acids. The V gene's germline CDR1 is SGHTA and CDR2 FQGNSA.

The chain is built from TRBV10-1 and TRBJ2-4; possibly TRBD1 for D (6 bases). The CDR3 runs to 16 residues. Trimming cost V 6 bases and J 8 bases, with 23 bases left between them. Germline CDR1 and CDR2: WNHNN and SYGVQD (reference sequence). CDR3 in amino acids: CASRPPRQVVVHIQYF. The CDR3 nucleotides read TGCGCCAGCAGGCCCCCCCGACAGGTAGTTGTGCACATTCAGTACTTC.

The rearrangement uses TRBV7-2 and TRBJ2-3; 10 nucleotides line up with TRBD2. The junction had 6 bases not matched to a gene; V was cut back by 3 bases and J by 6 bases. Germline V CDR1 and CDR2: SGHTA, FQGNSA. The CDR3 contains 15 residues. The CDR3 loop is CASSLILAGVDTQYF. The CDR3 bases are TGTGCCAGCAGCTTGATTCTAGCGGGAGTGGATACGCAGTATTTT.

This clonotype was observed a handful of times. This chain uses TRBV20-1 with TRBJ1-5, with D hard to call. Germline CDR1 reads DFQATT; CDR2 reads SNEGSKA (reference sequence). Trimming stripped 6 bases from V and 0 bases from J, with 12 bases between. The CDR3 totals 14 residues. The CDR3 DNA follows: TGCAGTGCCAACATCCGCAGTAGCAATCAGCCCCAGCATTTT. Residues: CSANIRSSNQPQHF.

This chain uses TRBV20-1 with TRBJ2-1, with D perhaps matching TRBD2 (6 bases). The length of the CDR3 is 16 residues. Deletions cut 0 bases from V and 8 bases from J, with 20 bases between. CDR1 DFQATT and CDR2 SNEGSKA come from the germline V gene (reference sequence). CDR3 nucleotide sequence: TGCAGTGCTAGAGACCCCCTAACGGGAGTTGGCGATGAGCAGTTCTTC. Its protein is CSARDPLTGVGDEQFF.

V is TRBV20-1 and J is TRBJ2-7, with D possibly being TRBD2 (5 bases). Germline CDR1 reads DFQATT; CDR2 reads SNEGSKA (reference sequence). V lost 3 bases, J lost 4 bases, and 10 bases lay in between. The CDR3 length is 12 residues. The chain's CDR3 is CSARLRGYEQYF. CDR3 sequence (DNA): TGCAGTGCTAGGCTACGGGGATACGAGCAGTACTTC.

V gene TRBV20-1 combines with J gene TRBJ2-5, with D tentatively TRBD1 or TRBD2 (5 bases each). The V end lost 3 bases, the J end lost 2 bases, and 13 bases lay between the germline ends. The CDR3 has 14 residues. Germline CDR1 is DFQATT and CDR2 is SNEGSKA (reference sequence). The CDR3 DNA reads TGCAGTGCTAGTGACATGAGGGGACAAGAGACCCAGTACTTC. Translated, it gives CSASDMRGQETQYF.

The CDR3 loop reads CSALITGGAGEKLFF. The CDR3 DNA reads TGCAGTGCTTTAATCACAGGGGGCGCAGGTGAAAAACTGTTTTTT. The rearrangement uses TRBV20-1 and TRBJ1-4; 9 bases line up with TRBD1. Germline V gene data show CDR1 as DFQATT and CDR2 as SNEGSKA (reference sequence). The CDR3 runs to 15 residues. With V trimmed by 5 bases and J by 7 bases, 11 bases remained unmatched.

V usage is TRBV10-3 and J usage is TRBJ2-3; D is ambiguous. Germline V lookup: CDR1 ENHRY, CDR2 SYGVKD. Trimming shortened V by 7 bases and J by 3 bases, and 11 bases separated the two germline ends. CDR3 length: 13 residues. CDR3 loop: CAITVVGTDTQYF. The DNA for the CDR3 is TGTGCCATCACAGTAGTGGGAACAGATACGCAGTATTTT.

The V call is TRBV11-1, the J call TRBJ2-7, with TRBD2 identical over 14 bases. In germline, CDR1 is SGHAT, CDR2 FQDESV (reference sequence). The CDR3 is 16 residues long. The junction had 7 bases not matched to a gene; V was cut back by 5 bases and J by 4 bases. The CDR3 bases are TGTGCCAGCAGCGCCGGGACTAGCGGGAGTGATTACGAGCAGTACTTC. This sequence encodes CASSAGTSGSDYEQYF.

CDR3 in amino acids: CASAPSGGNNEQFF. The CDR3, as DNA: TGTGCCAGCGCCCCCAGCGGGGGCAACAATGAGCAGTTCTTC. The rearrangement uses TRBV7-9 and TRBJ2-1; 8 bases are shared with TRBD2. Germline CDR1 reads SEHNR; CDR2 reads FQNEAQ (reference sequence). V lost 8 bases and J lost 5; bases outside the gene matches: 8. The CDR3 extends over 14 amino acids.